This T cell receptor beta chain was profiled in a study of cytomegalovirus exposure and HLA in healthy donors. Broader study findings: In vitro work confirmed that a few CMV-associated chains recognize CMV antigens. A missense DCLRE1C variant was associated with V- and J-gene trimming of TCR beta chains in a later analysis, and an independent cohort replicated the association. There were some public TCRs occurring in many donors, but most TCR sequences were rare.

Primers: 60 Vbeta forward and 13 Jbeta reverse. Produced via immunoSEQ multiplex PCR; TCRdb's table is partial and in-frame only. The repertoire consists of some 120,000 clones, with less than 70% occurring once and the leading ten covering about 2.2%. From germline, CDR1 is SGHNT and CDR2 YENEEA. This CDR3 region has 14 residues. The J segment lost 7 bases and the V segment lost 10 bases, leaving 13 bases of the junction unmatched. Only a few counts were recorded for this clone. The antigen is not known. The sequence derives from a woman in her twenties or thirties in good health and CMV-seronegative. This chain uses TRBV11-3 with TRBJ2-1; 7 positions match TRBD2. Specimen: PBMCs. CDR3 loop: CATPRAGRLNEQFF. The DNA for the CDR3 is TGTGCCACCCCTCGAGCGGGACGTTTAAATGAGCAGTTCTTC.